Described below is a single T cell receptor beta chain sequence and its context. These data are taken from a study of blood T cell repertoires in COVID-19. Study summary: Sites across the United States, Italy and Spain contributed samples from acute and convalescent COVID-19. Sources were T cells, B-cell-depleted T cells, or PBMCs; the material itself was cDNA or gDNA.

Measured with immunoSEQ multiplex PCR; TCRdb has only the in-frame clones, and not every one. The sample has about 270,000 clones; roughly 90% are singletons. Trimming removed 2 bases from V and 4 bases from J; junction bases left unmatched: 5. The CDR3 has 15 amino acids. CDR1 KGHSH and CDR2 LQKENI come from the germline V gene. The chain has TRBV18 and TRBJ1-3; 7 bases agree with TRBD1. The specimen was peripheral blood. This receptor was taken from a woman aged 25 to 39 with COVID-19, enrolled during active disease. The CDR3 coding sequence is TGTGCCAGCTCACCATCGACAGGGCGAGGAAACACCATATATTTT. Its protein is CASSPSTGRGNTIYF.